These 14 T cell receptor beta chains came from one sample sequenced in a study of Graves' ophthalmopathy and Graves' hyperthyroidism. Using RNA transcripts, the TCR beta CDR3 regions were amplified. A first-round RT-PCR used HTBI primers, followed by a second-round multiplex PCR. TCRdb analysed the multiplex PCR reads with MiXCR anew, one entry per CDR3 protein. Of about 550,000 distinct CDR3 sequences listed, under 40% are singletons. Sequenced input: peripheral blood or thyroid tissue (not recorded which). These receptors all stem from an adult man with Graves' hyperthyroidism.

The gene calls are TRBV7-6 and TRBJ2-7; TRBD1 might be the D (6 bases). Germline V gene data show CDR1 as SGHVS and CDR2 as FNYEAQ. The CDR3 is 14 residues long. Trimming removed 4 bases from V and 5 bases from J, with 15 bases in between. CDR3 protein: CASSSRDRYDEQYF. In DNA, the CDR3 is TGTGCCAGCAGCTCTCGAGACAGGTATGACGAGCAGTACTTC.

This clonotype has a count of ten or more. The rearrangement joins TRBV20-1 to TRBJ1-2, with D uncertain. Trimming removed 0 bases from V and 8 bases from J, with 16 bases in between. Germline assignment: CDR1 DFQATT and CDR2 SNEGSKA (reference sequence). The CDR3 sequence is 14 residues long. This CDR3 reads CSARERRQAGGYTF. In DNA, the CDR3 is TGCAGTGCTAGAGAGAGGAGGCAGGCGGGAGGCTACACCTTC.

The rearrangement links TRBV10-3 to TRBJ1-2, with TRBD2 as a possible D gene (5 bases). Matching the DNA end better, TRBJ2-1 makes the J call doubtful. This CDR3 contains 16 residues. CDR1 is ENHRY, CDR2 SYGVKD, per germline. CDR3 DNA sequence: TGTGCCATCAGTGAGGAGTCCACGCGGGCGGGCGATGAGCAGTTCTTC. Its translation is CAISEESTRAGDEQFF.

Ten or more counts support this clonotype. This chain connects TRBV6-5 to TRBJ2-7; 7 bases line up with TRBD1. J lost 1 base, V lost 10 bases, and 4 bases had no gene match. The length of the CDR3 is 12 residues. Germline-derived CDR1 and CDR2 are MNHEY and SVGAGI. CDR3 sequence (DNA): TGTGCCACAAGGGGGCTTTCCTACGAGCAGTACTTC. Protein: CATRGLSYEQYF.

About this clonotype itself: The junction and the germline gene differ at one end; a read error may be behind it. The CDR3: CAVSDWDQYNSPLHF. The CDR3 DNA follows: TGTGCCGTCAGTGACTGGGACCAATATAATTCACCCCTCCACTTT. This rearrangement joins TRBV10-3 to TRBJ1-6; D might be TRBD1 (5 bases). Germline CDR1 and CDR2: ENHRY and SYGVKD. This CDR3 has 15 amino acids.

With regard to this clonotype: Since a much larger clone is just one base distant, this may be a read error. This chain connects TRBV4-1 to TRBJ2-7, with 10 bases aligning to TRBD1. There are 14 residues in the CDR3. Germline V gene sequence: CDR1 MGHRA, CDR2 YSYEKL. The DNA of the CDR3 is TGCGCCGGCAGCTCCCGACAGGGGGCCAACGAGCAGTACTTC. Translation gives CAGSSRQGANEQYF.

V and J are TRBV6-5 and TRBJ2-3, with TRBD2 matching over 7 bases. Trimming cost V 2 bases and J 4 bases; bases outside gene matches: 3. CDR1 is MNHEY, CDR2 SVGAGI, per germline. CDR3 length: 14 amino acids. CDR3 sequence (DNA): TGTGCCAGCAGTTACCGGGGGGAGGCAGATACGCAGTATTTT. Its translation is CASSYRGEADTQYF.

The table lists this clonotype with a few counts. Given a much more abundant clone one base away, this may be a read error. Given the absence of the conserved phenylalanine or tryptophan at the CDR3 end, a read error is likely. This chain joins TRBV5-1 and TRBJ2-7; 9 nucleotides align to TRBD1. The CDR3 has 14 amino acids. Germline V lookup: CDR1 SGHRS, CDR2 YFSETQ. V lost 4 bases, J lost 1 base, and 3 bases stayed unmatched. The CDR3 region is CASSTGQGSYEQYL. CDR3 nucleotide sequence: TGCGCCAGCAGCACCGGACAGGGGTCCTACGAGCAGTACCTC.

This clonotype was seen at least ten times. The V gene is TRBV20-1, the J gene TRBJ1-5, with D maybe TRBD1 (6 bases). The V gene lost 3 bases and the J gene lost 5 bases, with 8 bases spanning the gap. In germline, CDR1 is DFQATT, CDR2 SNEGSKA (reference sequence). The CDR3 has 12 amino acids. Here the CDR3 DNA reads TGCAGTGCTAGCAGGGGTGATCAGCCCCAGCATTTT. Residues: CSASRGDQPQHF.

The chain has TRBV5-8 and TRBJ1-5, with a weak D call TRBD1 (5 bases). CDR1 and CDR2 (germline): SGHTS, YDEGEE. The V end was cut by 3 bases, the J end by 10 bases, with 14 bases between. CDR3 size: 13 residues. As DNA, the CDR3 is TGTGCCAGCAGCTCGGGACGGAGTGAACCCCAGCATTTT. Protein product: CASSSGRSEPQHF.

This clonotype was detected a few times. This chain connects TRBV6-1 to TRBJ1-2, with D hard to call. V was shortened by 9 bases and J by 3 bases, with 17 bases between the two germline ends. Germline values: CDR1 MNHNS, CDR2 SASEGT. CDR3 length equals 14 residues. This chain's CDR3 is CASKDRSNYYGYTF. In DNA form, the CDR3 reads TGTGCCAGTAAGGACCGATCCAACTACTATGGCTACACCTTC.

This clonotype appeared once. The gene calls are TRBV12-5 and TRBJ1-3; D may be TRBD1 (6 bases). The V gene's germline CDR1 is LGHNT and CDR2 FRNRAP. V shed 6 bases and J shed 0 bases, with 18 bases lying between them. The CDR3 totals 17 residues. The CDR3, as DNA: TGTGCTAGTGGGGGGACACCGGGGACGAGCTCTGGAAACACCATATATTTT. The encoded protein is CASGGTPGTSSGNTIYF.

The chain has TRBV7-2 and TRBJ2-2; 9 bases agree with TRBD2. The length of the CDR3 is 16 residues. Germline V gene data show CDR1 as SGHTA and CDR2 as FQGNSA. V dropped 3 bases and J dropped 6; count of bases not matched to a gene: 8. CDR3 in amino acids: CASSLGSGTSPGELFF. In DNA form, the CDR3 reads TGTGCCAGCAGCTTGGGGTCCGGGACTAGCCCCGGGGAGCTGTTTTTT.

The table lists this clonotype with many counts. The rearrangement joins TRBV5-8 to TRBJ1-1; no clear D gene. The length of the CDR3 is 14 residues. V lost 1 base, J lost 4 bases, and 11 bases lay in between. Germline CDR1 and CDR2: SGHTS and YDEGEE. This CDR3 reads CASSLPALPTEAFF. The CDR3 bases are TGTGCCAGCAGCTTGCCGGCCCTGCCCACTGAAGCTTTCTTT.